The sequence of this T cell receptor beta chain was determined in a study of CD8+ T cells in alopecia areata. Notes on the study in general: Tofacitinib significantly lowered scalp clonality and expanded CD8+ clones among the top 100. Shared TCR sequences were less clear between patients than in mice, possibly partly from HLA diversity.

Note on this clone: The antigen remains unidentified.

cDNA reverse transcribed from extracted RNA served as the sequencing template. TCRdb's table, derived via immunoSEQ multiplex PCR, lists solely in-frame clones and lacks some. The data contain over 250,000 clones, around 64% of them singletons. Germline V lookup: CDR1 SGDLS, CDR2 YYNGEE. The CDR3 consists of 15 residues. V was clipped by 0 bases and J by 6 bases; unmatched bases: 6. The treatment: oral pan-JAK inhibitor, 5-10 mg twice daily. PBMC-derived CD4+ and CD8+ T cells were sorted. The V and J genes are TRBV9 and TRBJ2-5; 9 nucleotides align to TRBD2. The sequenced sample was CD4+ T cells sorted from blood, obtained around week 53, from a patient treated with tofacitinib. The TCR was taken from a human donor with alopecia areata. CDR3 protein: CASSVAPSGDQTQYF. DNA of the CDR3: TGTGCCAGCAGCGTAGCCCCTAGCGGGGACCAGACCCAGTACTTC.